The T cell receptor beta chain described here comes from a study of read filtering for tumor transcriptome and immune sequencing. The germline V and J ends were trimmed by 2 bases and 0 bases, with 4 bases remaining between them. In germline, CDR1 is GTSNPN, CDR2 SVGIG (reference sequence). The CDR3 has 12 amino acids. Concerning this clonotype itself: Its antigen is undetermined.

From 350 to 500 ng of RNA, a library with molecular barcoded alpha/delta and beta/gamma adaptors was made. Each CDR3 protein gets one entry after TCRdb re-called the reads with MiXCR. The table lists about 5,800 distinct CDR3 sequences, about 20% of them singletons. Study-wide findings and caveats: The sorted CD138-negative fraction was a mixed bone marrow immune population, not purified T cells. Without single-read clonotypes, shared clonotype proportions correlated more between IR-seq and RNA-seq.

This chain uses TRBV30 with TRBJ1-1, with unresolved D. The sample comprised a population of CD138-negative cells sorted from bone marrow. The receptor's source is a donor older than 35 with multiple myeloma. The CDR3 region is CAWSRVNTEAFF. In DNA form, the CDR3 reads TGTGCCTGGAGTAGGGTGAACACTGAAGCTTTCTTT. The variable domain in full, completed from reference TRBV30 and TRBJ1-1, reads SQTIHQWPATLVQPVGSPLSLECTVEGTSNPNLYWYRQAAGRGLQLLFYSVGIGQISSEVPQNLSASRPQDRQFILSSKKLLLSDSGFYLCAWSRVNTEAFFGQGTRLTVV.